These 23 T cell receptor beta chains share one sample of origin, sequenced in a study of shared clonotypes between healthy human individuals. Profiling relied on immunoSEQ multiplex PCR, and the TCRdb table lists in-frame clones only, not all of them. The table lists 600,000 to 750,000 clones, 55% to 75% of them singletons. What was sequenced was memory CD4+ T cells sorted from blood. The subset is: CD45RA-negative fraction. The receptors originated from a woman aged 30 to 39 in good health.

The V gene is TRBV4-1, the J gene TRBJ2-3; D unresolved. Trimming took 0 bases from V and 1 from J, leaving 5 bases between them. The CDR3 length is 14 residues. Germline-derived CDR1 and CDR2 are MGHRA and YSYEKL. CDR3 in amino acids: CASSQEERTDTQYF. Here the CDR3 DNA reads TGCGCCAGCAGCCAAGAGGAGCGCACAGATACGCAGTATTTT.

The rearrangement links TRBV9 to TRBJ2-5; D is possibly TRBD2 (5 bases). The CDR3 sequence is 15 residues long. Between the trimmed V and J ends, which lost 4 bases and 5 bases, there was a span of 18 bases. Germline loops: CDR1 SGDLS, CDR2 YYNGEE. CDR3 amino acids: CASSPHSEPGETQYF. For the CDR3, the DNA is TGTGCCAGCAGCCCCCATAGCGAGCCTGGGGAGACCCAGTACTTC.

As to this clone: In this CDR3 the conserved last residue, phenylalanine or tryptophan, is missing, so a read error is likely. Because the CDR3's place on the DNA is in doubt, the DNA is left out and the CDR3 is given as listed by TCRdb. The chain links TRBV6-4 to TRBJ1-2; the table names TRBD1, a call not compared with the DNA. The V gene's germline CDR1 is MRHNA and CDR2 SNTAGT. The length of the CDR3 is 10 amino acids, counting both ends. The CDR3 is CASSDAGQGE.

The sample holds many counts of this clone. This chain links TRBV28 with TRBJ2-7, with a weak D call TRBD1 (6 bases). This CDR3 is 15 amino acids long. V was cut by 5 bases and J by 2 bases, with 16 bases left in between. Germline values: CDR1 MDHEN, CDR2 SYDVKM. The CDR3 loop reads CASSGRGITAYEQYF. In DNA, the CDR3 is TGTGCCAGCAGTGGAAGGGGGATAACAGCCTACGAGCAGTACTTC.

This chain links TRBV5-1 with TRBJ2-5; 12 bases fit TRBD2. The CDR3 spans 17 residues. The V and J ends lost 0 bases and 1 base, in that order; junction bases with no gene match: 4. The germline CDR1 and CDR2 sequences are SGHRS and YFSETQ. CDR3 protein: CASSLGGLAGLQETQYF. The CDR3 bases are TGCGCCAGCAGCTTGGGGGGACTAGCGGGCCTCCAAGAGACCCAGTACTTC.

In this sample, this clone turned up a few times. The rearrangement links TRBV7-8 to TRBJ2-3, with 7 nucleotides matching TRBD2. CDR3 length: 14 residues. V lost 3 bases and J lost 7; bases outside the gene matches: 7. Germline-derived CDR1 and CDR2 are SGHVS and FQNEAQ. CDR3 DNA: TGTGCCAGCAGCTTTAAGCGGGATTCGCATACGCAGTATTTT. This encodes CASSFKRDSHTQYF.

This clone turned up a few times. Other DNA sequences of this sample code for an identical CDR3. This chain connects TRBV18 to TRBJ2-7, with unresolved D. CDR3 length: 12 residues. Germline V gene sequence: CDR1 KGHSH, CDR2 LQKENI. V was shortened by 2 bases and J by 2 bases, with 4 bases between the two germline ends. The CDR3 DNA sequence: TGTGCCAGCTCACCAGGGACCTACGAGCAGTACTTC. It specifies CASSPGTYEQYF.

The CDR3 DNA sequence: TGTGCCAGCAGCCAAGATCTTCGGTGGGAGACCCAGTACTTC. Encoded protein: CASSQDLRWETQYF. The V and J genes are TRBV4-2 and TRBJ2-5; D is undetermined. V was pared by 0 bases and J by 5 bases, with 10 bases between. The CDR3 is 14 amino acids. The V gene's germline CDR1 is LGHNA and CDR2 YNFKEQ.

This clone was detected only once. The chain carries TRBV5-6 and TRBJ1-2, with 9 positions matching TRBD1. The CDR3 sequence is 13 residues long. V lost 5 bases, J lost 6 bases, and 5 bases stayed unmatched. In germline, CDR1 is SGHDT, CDR2 YYEEEE. The CDR3 DNA follows: TGTGCCAGCAGGGGGACAGGGCGGCATGGCTACACCTTC. Protein: CASRGTGRHGYTF. Using reference TRBV5-6 and TRBJ1-2 for the parts outside the CDR3, the full variable domain is DAGVTQSPTHLIKTRGQQVTLRCSPKSGHDTVSWYQQALGQGPQFIFQYYEEEERQRGNFPDRFSGHQFPNYSSELNVNALLLGDSALYLCASRGTGRHGYTFGSGTRLTVV.

The chain couples TRBV18 to TRBJ2-5; no clear D gene. Trimming took 2 bases from V and 6 from J, leaving 7 bases between them. Germline CDR1 and CDR2: KGHSH and LQKENI. The CDR3 covers 12 residues. The CDR3 protein is CASSPGQQTQYF. The CDR3 region has the DNA TGTGCCAGCTCACCAGGGCAGCAGACCCAGTACTTC.

The CDR3 protein is CASIPGLGHGEKLFF. The DNA of the CDR3 is TGTGCCAGCATCCCCGGTTTAGGGCATGGTGAAAAACTGTTTTTT. The chain uses TRBV2 and TRBJ1-4; no clear D gene. The CDR3 loop spans 15 amino acids. Germline assignment: CDR1 SNHLY and CDR2 FYNNEI. V was clipped by 7 bases and J by 7 bases, with 19 bases between them.

This clone was counted a few times. The chain carries TRBV1 and TRBJ2-7; the DNA was not compared with TRBD2, the D call given in the table. TRBV1 is given as a pseudogene. CDR3 size: 16 residues. The CDR3 loop is CTSSHPGTSGMWWQYF. CDR3 coding DNA: TGCACCAGCAGCCACCCCGGGACTAGCGGGATGTGGTGGCAGTACTTC.

The chain carries TRBV7-9 and TRBJ1-2, with D unclear. The CDR3 spans 11 residues. Trimming took off 10 bases at V and 4 bases at J, with 10 bases between the two ends. CDR1 and CDR2 (germline): SEHNR, FQNEAQ (reference sequence). CDR3 protein: CAIGEIYGYTF. Written as DNA, the CDR3 is TGTGCCATCGGGGAGATCTATGGCTACACCTTC. The full variable domain, completed using reference TRBV7-9 and TRBJ1-2, is DTGVSQNPRHKITKRGQNVTFRCDPISEHNRLYWYRQTLGQGPEFLTYFQNEAQLEKSRLLSDRFSAERPKGSFSTLEIQRTEQGDSAMYLCAIGEIYGYTFGSGTRLTVV.

The chain joins TRBV2 to TRBJ1-6; 9 nucleotides match TRBD1. V trimming: 8 bases; J trimming: 7 bases; junction bases outside the gene matches: 3. The CDR3 is 13 residues long. Germline CDR1 SNHLY, CDR2 FYNNEI. CDR3 sequence: CASLGQGNSPLHF. CDR3 sequence (DNA): TGTGCCAGCTTAGGACAGGGGAATTCACCCCTCCACTTT. The full variable domain, rest sourced from reference TRBV2 and TRBJ1-6, is EPEVTQTPSHQVTQMGQEVILRCVPISNHLYFYWYRQILGQKVEFLVSFYNNEISEKSEIFDDQFSVERPDGSNFTLKIRSTKLEDSAMYFCASLGQGNSPLHFGNGTRLTVT.

The chain uses TRBV4-2 and TRBJ2-2, with unresolved D. CDR3 length: 13 amino acids. The V gene's germline CDR1 is LGHNA and CDR2 YNFKEQ. V lost 1 base to trimming and J lost 7 bases, with 7 bases between them. The CDR3 DNA reads as TGTGCCAGCAGCCAAGTAGCAGTCGGGGAGCTGTTTTTT. It encodes CASSQVAVGELFF.

The rearrangement uses TRBV6-5 and TRBJ2-5; D possibly matches TRBD1 or TRBD2 (5 bases each). The CDR3 consists of 12 residues. The V gene lost 8 bases and the J gene lost 7 bases, with 14 bases spanning the gap. The V gene's germline CDR1 is MNHEY and CDR2 SVGAGI. The CDR3 DNA reads as TGTGCCAGCGGGACCCGGCGCGGGACCCAGTACTTC. Translating it yields CASGTRRGTQYF.

Only a few counts were recorded for this clone. The rearrangement uses TRBV6-5 and TRBJ1-2, with a tentative D call TRBD1 (6 bases). V lost 0 bases and J 3 bases, leaving 14 bases between the germline ends. The CDR3 is 16 residues long. Germline V lookup: CDR1 MNHEY, CDR2 SVGAGI. The CDR3 nucleotides are TGTGCCAGCAGTTACTCGGTTCCGGGGGCGGACTATGGCTACACCTTC. This encodes CASSYSVPGADYGYTF.

This sequence joins TRBV5-6 and TRBJ2-1; no firm D call. Germline loops: CDR1 SGHDT, CDR2 YYEEEE. V gave up 0 bases and J gave up 8 bases, with 15 bases separating them. The CDR3 consists of 15 residues. This CDR3 is CASSLVDSRMDEQFF. The DNA of the CDR3 is TGTGCCAGCAGCTTGGTGGATAGCCGGATGGATGAGCAGTTCTTC.

This clone appeared many times. J is TRBJ2-3 and V is TRBV30; D gene ambiguous. The CDR3 consists of 11 residues. V lost 2 bases and J 4 bases, leaving 4 bases between the germline ends. The V gene's germline CDR1 is GTSNPN and CDR2 SVGIG (reference sequence). Here the CDR3 DNA reads TGTGCCTGGAGTACGGCAGATACGCAGTATTTT. The encoded protein is CAWSTADTQYF.

V usage is TRBV9 and J usage is TRBJ2-1, with TRBD1 as a possible D gene (5 bases). V gave up 0 bases and J gave up 4 bases, with 14 bases separating them. The CDR3 spans 16 residues. Germline-derived CDR1 and CDR2 are SGDLS and YYNGEE. CDR3 DNA: TGTGCCAGCAGCGTAGAAGGTAGGGGTGGGTACAATGAGCAGTTCTTC. It is translated as CASSVEGRGGYNEQFF.

The V gene is TRBV4-2, the J gene TRBJ2-3, with unresolved D. V lost 0 bases and J 7 bases, leaving 5 bases between the germline ends. This CDR3 spans 12 amino acids. CDR1 is LGHNA and CDR2 is YNFKEQ in the germline V gene. CDR3 protein: CASSQDRHTQYF. CDR3 bases: TGTGCCAGCAGCCAAGATAGACATACGCAGTATTTT.

V is TRBV18 and J is TRBJ1-1; D is possibly TRBD1 (5 bases). V lost 4 bases and J 4 bases, leaving 19 bases between the germline ends. In germline, CDR1 is KGHSH, CDR2 LQKENI. The CDR3 runs to 16 residues. In DNA, the CDR3 is TGTGCCAGCTCACTCGATGGGCCAGAAAGGGGCACTGAAGCTTTCTTT. Protein sequence: CASSLDGPERGTEAFF.

The gene calls are TRBV6-5 and TRBJ2-3, with 11 bases fitting TRBD2. The J segment lost 15 bases and the V segment lost 3 bases, leaving 8 bases of the junction unmatched. From germline, CDR1 is MNHEY and CDR2 SVGAGI. CDR3 size: 13 residues. The CDR3 bases are TGTGCCAGCAGTTATCAACTAGCGGGAGTGTCATATTTT. Its translation is CASSYQLAGVSYF.